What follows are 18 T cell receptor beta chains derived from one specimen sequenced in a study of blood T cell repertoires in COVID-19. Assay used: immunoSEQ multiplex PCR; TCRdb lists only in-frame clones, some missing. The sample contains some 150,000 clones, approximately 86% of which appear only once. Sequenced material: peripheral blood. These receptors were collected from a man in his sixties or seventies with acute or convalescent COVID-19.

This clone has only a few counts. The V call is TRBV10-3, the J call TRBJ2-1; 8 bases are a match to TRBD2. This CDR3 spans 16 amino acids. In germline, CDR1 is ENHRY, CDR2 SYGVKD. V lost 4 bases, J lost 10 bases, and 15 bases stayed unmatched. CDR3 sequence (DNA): TGTGCCATCAGTGGGGGGATAATAGCGGGAAGGAGGGAGCAGTTCTTC. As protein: CAISGGIIAGRREQFF.

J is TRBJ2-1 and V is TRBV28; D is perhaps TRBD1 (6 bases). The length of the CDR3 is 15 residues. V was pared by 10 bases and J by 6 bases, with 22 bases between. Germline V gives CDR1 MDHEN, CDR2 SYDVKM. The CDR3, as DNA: TGTGCCACCTTCTCTAGGGGGAGTACGGGCAATGAGCAGTTCTTC. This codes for CATFSRGSTGNEQFF.

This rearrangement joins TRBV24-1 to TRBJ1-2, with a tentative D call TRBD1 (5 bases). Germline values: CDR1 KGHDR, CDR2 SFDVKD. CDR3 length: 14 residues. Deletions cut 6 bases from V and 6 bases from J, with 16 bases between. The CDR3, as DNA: TGTGCCACCAGTCCGAGACAGATCTTCCATGGCTACACCTTC. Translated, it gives CATSPRQIFHGYTF.

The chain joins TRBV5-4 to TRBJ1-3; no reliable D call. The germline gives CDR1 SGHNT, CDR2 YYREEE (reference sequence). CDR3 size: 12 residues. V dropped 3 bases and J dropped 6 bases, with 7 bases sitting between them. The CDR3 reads CASSSGLNTIYF. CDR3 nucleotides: TGTGCCAGCAGCTCGGGGTTAAACACCATATATTTT.

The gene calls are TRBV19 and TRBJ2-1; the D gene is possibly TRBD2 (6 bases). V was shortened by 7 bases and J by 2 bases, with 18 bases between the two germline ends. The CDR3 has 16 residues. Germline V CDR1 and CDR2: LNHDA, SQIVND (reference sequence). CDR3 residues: CASKVASDYTYNEQFF. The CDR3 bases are TGTGCCAGTAAGGTTGCTAGCGATTATACCTACAATGAGCAGTTCTTC.

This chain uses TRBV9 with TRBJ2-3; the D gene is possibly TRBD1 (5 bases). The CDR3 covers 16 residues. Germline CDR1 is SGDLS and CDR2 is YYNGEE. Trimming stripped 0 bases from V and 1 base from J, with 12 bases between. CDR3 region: CASSVDRGWGTDTQYF. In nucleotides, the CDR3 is TGTGCCAGCAGCGTAGATAGGGGCTGGGGCACAGATACGCAGTATTTT.

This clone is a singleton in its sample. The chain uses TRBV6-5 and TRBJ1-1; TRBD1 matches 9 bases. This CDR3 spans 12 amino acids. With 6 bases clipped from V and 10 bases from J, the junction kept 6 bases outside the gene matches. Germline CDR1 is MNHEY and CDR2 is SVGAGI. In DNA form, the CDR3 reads TGTGCCAGCAGGTCGACAGGGGGGGCAGCTTTCTTT. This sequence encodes CASRSTGGAAFF.

This chain's CDR3 is CASSLPDNYEQYF. The DNA for the CDR3 is TGTGCCAGCAGCTTGCCGGACAACTACGAGCAGTACTTC. The gene calls are TRBV5-4 and TRBJ2-7; possibly TRBD1 for D (5 bases). The germline V gene has CDR1 SGHNT and CDR2 YYREEE (reference sequence). This CDR3 region has 13 residues. V lost 1 base and J lost 3, with 8 bases in between.

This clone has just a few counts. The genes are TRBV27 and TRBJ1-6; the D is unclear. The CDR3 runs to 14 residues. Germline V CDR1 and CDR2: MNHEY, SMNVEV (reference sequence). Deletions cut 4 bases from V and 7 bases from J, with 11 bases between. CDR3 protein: CASSSGSGNSPLHF. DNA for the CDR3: TGTGCCAGCAGTTCGGGGTCAGGCAATTCACCCCTCCACTTT.

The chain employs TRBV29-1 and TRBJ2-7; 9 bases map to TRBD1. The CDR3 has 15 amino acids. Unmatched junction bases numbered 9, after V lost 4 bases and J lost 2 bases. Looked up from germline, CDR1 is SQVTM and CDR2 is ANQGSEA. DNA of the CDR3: TGCAGCGTTGTGGATGAAAGGACAGGGGCCTACGAGCAGTACTTC. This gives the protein CSVVDERTGAYEQYF.

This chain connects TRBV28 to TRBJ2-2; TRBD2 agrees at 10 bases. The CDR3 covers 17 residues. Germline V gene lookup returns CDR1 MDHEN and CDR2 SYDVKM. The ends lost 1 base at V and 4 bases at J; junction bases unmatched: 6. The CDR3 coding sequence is TGTGCCAGCAGTTTATCTACTAGCGGGGTTAGCACCGGGGAGCTGTTTTTT. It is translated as CASSLSTSGVSTGELFF.

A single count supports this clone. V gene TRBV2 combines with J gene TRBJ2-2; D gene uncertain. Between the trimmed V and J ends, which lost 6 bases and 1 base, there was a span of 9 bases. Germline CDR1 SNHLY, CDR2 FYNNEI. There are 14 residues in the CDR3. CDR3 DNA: TGTGCCAGCAGCGGCGGAGTGAACACCGGGGAGCTGTTTTTT. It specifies CASSGGVNTGELFF. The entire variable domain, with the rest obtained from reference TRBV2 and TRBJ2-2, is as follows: EPEVTQTPSHQVTQMGQEVILRCVPISNHLYFYWYRQILGQKVEFLVSFYNNEISEKSEIFDDQFSVERPDGSNFTLKIRSTKLEDSAMYFCASSGGVNTGELFFGEGSRLTVL.

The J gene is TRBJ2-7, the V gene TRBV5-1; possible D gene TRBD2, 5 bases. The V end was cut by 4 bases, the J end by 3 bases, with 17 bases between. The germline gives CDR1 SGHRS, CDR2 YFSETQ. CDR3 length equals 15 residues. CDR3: CASSRQRQTYYEQYF. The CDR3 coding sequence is TGCGCCAGCAGCCGCCAGCGGCAGACTTACTACGAGCAGTACTTC.

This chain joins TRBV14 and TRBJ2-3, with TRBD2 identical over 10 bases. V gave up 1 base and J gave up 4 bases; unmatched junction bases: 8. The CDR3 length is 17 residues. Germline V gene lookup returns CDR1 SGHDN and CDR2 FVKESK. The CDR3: CASSQGAGGPVADTQYF. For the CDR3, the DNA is TGTGCCAGCAGCCAAGGAGCGGGAGGGCCAGTGGCAGATACGCAGTATTTT.

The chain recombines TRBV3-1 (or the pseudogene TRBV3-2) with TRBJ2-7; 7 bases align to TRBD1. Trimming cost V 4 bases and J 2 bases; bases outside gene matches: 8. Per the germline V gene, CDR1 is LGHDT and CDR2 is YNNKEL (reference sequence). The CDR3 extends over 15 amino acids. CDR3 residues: CASSPGTALPYEQYF. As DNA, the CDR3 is TGTGCCAGCAGCCCCGGGACAGCTCTCCCCTACGAGCAGTACTTC.

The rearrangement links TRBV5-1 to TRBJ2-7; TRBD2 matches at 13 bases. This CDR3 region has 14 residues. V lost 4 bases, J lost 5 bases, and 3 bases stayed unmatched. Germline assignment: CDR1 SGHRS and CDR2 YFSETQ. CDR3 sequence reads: CASSRTSGSDEQYF. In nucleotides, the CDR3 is TGCGCCAGCAGCCGGACTAGCGGGAGTGACGAGCAGTACTTC.

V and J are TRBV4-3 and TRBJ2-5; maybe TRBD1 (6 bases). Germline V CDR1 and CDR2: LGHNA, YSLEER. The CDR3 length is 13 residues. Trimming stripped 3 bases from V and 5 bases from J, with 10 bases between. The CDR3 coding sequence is TGCGCCAGCAGCCAGGACAGTTGGGAGACCCAGTACTTC. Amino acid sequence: CASSQDSWETQYF.

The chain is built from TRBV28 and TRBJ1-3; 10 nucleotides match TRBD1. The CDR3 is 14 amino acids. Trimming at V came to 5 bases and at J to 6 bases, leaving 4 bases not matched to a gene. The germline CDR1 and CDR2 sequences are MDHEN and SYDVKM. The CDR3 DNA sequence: TGTGCCAGCAGTCCGGGACAGGGGCCAAACACCATATATTTT. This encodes CASSPGQGPNTIYF.